The 20 T cell receptor beta chains reported below all come from one sample, sequenced in a study of low-dose radiotherapy and immunotherapy resistance in tumors. Time point meaning: before trial treatment. With TRAV- and TRBV-specific primers, first-strand cDNA was made, covering the alpha and beta chains. Both a constant-region primer and a V-primer adapter served to amplify TCRs across roughly 22 PCR cycles. TCRdb itself ran the reads through MiXCR, one entry per CDR3 protein. The repertoire includes 65,000 to 100,000 distinct CDR3 sequences, 15% to 20% of them detected once, and 2.5% to 3% sits in the top ten. Material: PBMCs, obtained before treatment. The receptors originated from a male donor with prostate cancer.

About this clonotype itself: Sequence at one end of the junction differs from germline and may be a read error. The chain uses TRBV5-3 and TRBJ1-5, with D uncertain. TRBV5-3 is noted as an ORF with a role that remains uncertain. This CDR3 contains 15 residues. CDR3 sequence: CASSLAGYSNQPQHF. The CDR3 DNA follows: TGTGCCAGCAGCTTGGCCGGGTATAGCAATCAGCCCCAGCATTTT.

The chain joins TRBV3-1 to TRBJ1-6; no firm D call. This CDR3 has 13 amino acids. Germline loops: CDR1 LGHDT, CDR2 YNNKEL (reference sequence). Trimming removed 3 bases at V and 6 bases at J, with 6 bases between. The CDR3 coding sequence is TGTGCCAGCAGCCAGGGGTTTAATTCACCCCTCCACTTT. Protein product: CASSQGFNSPLHF.

There are a few counts of this clonotype. The chain has TRBV20-1 and TRBJ2-7; possibly TRBD1 for D (5 bases). V shed 5 bases and J shed 7 bases, with 24 bases lying between them. Germline V lookup: CDR1 DFQATT, CDR2 SNEGSKA (reference sequence). This CDR3 contains 15 residues. CDR3 sequence: CSAFHPRITGSEQYF. In nucleotides, the CDR3 is TGCAGTGCTTTCCACCCCAGAATCACAGGATCTGAGCAGTACTTC.

This clonotype came up many times. This chain connects TRBV27 to TRBJ2-7; tentative D call: TRBD2 (6 bases). Trimming shortened V by 4 bases and J by 4 bases, and 11 bases separated the two germline ends. CDR1 MNHEY and CDR2 SMNVEV come from the germline V gene (reference sequence). This CDR3 is 13 amino acids long. The chain's CDR3 is CASSWGVLYEQYF. CDR3 in DNA: TGTGCCAGCAGTTGGGGGGTCCTATACGAGCAGTACTTC.

This clonotype was observed at least ten times. The chain employs TRBV20-1 and TRBJ1-6; 7 bases are a match to TRBD1. J gave up 4 bases and V 6 bases, and 12 bases lay outside the gene matches. From germline, CDR1 is DFQATT and CDR2 SNEGSKA (reference sequence). The CDR3 covers 16 residues. The CDR3 is CSATGTARGYNSPLHF. Written as DNA, the CDR3 is TGCAGTGCAACCGGGACAGCGAGAGGGTATAATTCACCCCTCCACTTT.

This clonotype appeared many times. The chain links TRBV3-1 to TRBJ2-1; D might be TRBD2 (6 bases). The CDR3 has 17 residues. The germline V gene encodes CDR1 LGHDT and CDR2 YNNKEL (reference sequence). V gave up 0 bases and J gave up 3 bases, with 15 bases separating them. CDR3 region: CASSQDLGWGGYNEQFF. CDR3 DNA: TGTGCCAGCAGCCAAGATCTGGGGTGGGGAGGCTACAATGAGCAGTTCTTC.

This clonotype was recorded at least ten times. The V call is TRBV12-3 or TRBV12-4, the J call TRBJ2-1; D gene ambiguous. The CDR3 loop spans 13 amino acids. V was trimmed by 5 bases and J by 5 bases, leaving 10 bases between them. The CDR3 bases are TGTGCCAGCAGTAACGGGCCTAACAATGAGCAGTTCTTC. Encoded protein: CASSNGPNNEQFF.

This clonotype was seen ten or more times. The rearrangement links TRBV30 to TRBJ1-1, with a weak D call TRBD1 (6 bases). From germline, CDR1 is GTSNPN and CDR2 SVGIG (reference sequence). Trimming stripped 8 bases from V and 3 bases from J, with 16 bases between. The CDR3 loop spans 13 amino acids. The CDR3 region is CAAAGERDTEAFF. CDR3 coding DNA: TGTGCCGCTGCAGGGGAGAGGGACACTGAAGCTTTCTTT.

Many counts were recorded for this clonotype. The rearrangement uses TRBV7-6 and TRBJ2-7, with a possible D match to TRBD2 (5 bases). CDR1 and CDR2 from the germline V gene are SGHVS and FNYEAQ. Between the trimmed V and J ends, which lost 5 bases and 4 bases, there was a span of 9 bases. The CDR3 totals 12 residues. The CDR3 bases are TGTGCCAGCAGCCCCGGGGATTACGAGCAGTACTTC. This codes for CASSPGDYEQYF.

Concerning this clonotype itself: One junction end does not reproduce the germline sequence, and a read error may be involved. The chain combines TRBV6-1 with TRBJ2-1; D possibly corresponds to TRBD2 (7 bases). The germline V gene encodes CDR1 MNHNS and CDR2 SASEGT. The CDR3 runs 14 residues. Here the CDR3 reads CASGEIRGAETQFF. The CDR3 DNA reads as TGTGCCAGCGGTGAAATTCGGGGGGCTGAGACCCAGTTCTTC.

This clonotype was observed many times. The rearrangement uses TRBV6-6 and TRBJ2-7; 11 nucleotides line up with TRBD2. CDR3 length: 14 residues. The trim removed 2 bases at V and 4 bases at J, leaving 1 base unmatched. CDR1 is MNHNY, CDR2 SVGAGI, per germline (reference sequence). This CDR3 is CASSYGTSGYEQYF. DNA for the CDR3: TGTGCCAGCAGTTACGGGACTAGCGGATACGAGCAGTACTTC.

This clonotype was detected many times. The V and J genes are TRBV5-6 and TRBJ1-1, with TRBD1 identical over 7 bases. The CDR3 contains 19 residues. CDR1 is SGHDT and CDR2 is YYEEEE in the germline V gene. Unmatched junction bases numbered 24, after V lost 2 bases and J lost 8 bases. CDR3 bases: TGTGCCAGCAGCTTTTCCAGTAGATTCGCGACAGGGCATCGAGGCGAAGCTTTCTTT. This encodes CASSFSSRFATGHRGEAFF.

This clonotype came up many times. The chain employs TRBV14 and TRBJ2-7; a weak D match, TRBD1 (6 bases). Germline V lookup: CDR1 SGHDN, CDR2 FVKESK. The CDR3 covers 16 residues. V was clipped by 3 bases and J by 4 bases, with 19 bases between them. The CDR3 protein is CASSQTSGRDKYEQYF. In DNA, the CDR3 is TGTGCCAGCAGCCAGACAAGTGGCCGGGACAAGTACGAGCAGTACTTC.

The sample holds many counts of this clonotype. This sequence joins TRBV30 and TRBJ1-1, with TRBD1 matching over 8 bases. The J segment lost 3 bases and the V segment lost 4 bases, leaving 4 bases of the junction unmatched. The CDR3 consists of 13 residues. The germline gives CDR1 GTSNPN, CDR2 SVGIG (reference sequence). In DNA form, the CDR3 reads TGTGCCTGGACGACAGGGGTCCACACTGAAGCTTTCTTT. Amino acids: CAWTTGVHTEAFF.

Many counts were recorded for this clonotype. V gene TRBV7-8 combines with J gene TRBJ2-6; no clear D. The length of the CDR3 is 14 residues. The germline V and J ends were trimmed by 2 bases and 2 bases, with 4 bases remaining between them. Germline CDR1 SGHVS, CDR2 FQNEAQ. The chain's CDR3 is CASSLLTGANVLTF. The CDR3 DNA sequence: TGTGCCAGCAGCTTATTGACTGGGGCCAACGTCCTGACTTTC.

This clonotype was seen ten or more times. The chain joins TRBV7-2 to TRBJ1-1; D perhaps matches TRBD1 (5 bases). The CDR3 totals 12 residues. V dropped 5 bases and J dropped 10 bases, with 14 bases sitting between them. Germline V gene data show CDR1 as SGHTA and CDR2 as FQGNSA. The CDR3 bases are TGTGCCAGCAGCCCATCGGGGGGAACAGCTTTCTTT. Translation gives CASSPSGGTAFF. Full variable domain (outside the CDR3, taken from reference TRBV7-2 and TRBJ1-1): GAGVSQSPSNKVTEKGKDVELRCDPISGHTALYWYRQSLGQGLEFLIYFQGNSAPDKSGLPSDRFSAERTGGSVSTLTIQRTQQEDSAVYLCASSPSGGTAFFGQGTRLTVV.

This clonotype has ten or more counts. The rearrangement joins TRBV12-3 or TRBV12-4 to TRBJ1-6; 9 bases are shared with TRBD1. This CDR3 comprises 14 residues. The junction had 7 bases not matched to a gene; V was cut back by 6 bases and J by 10 bases. In nucleotides, the CDR3 is TGTGCCAGCAGCATACAGGGGGCCGGATCACCCCTCCACTTT. Translation gives CASSIQGAGSPLHF.

This clonotype was counted ten times or more. The CDR3 sequence is CASRDLGQTTDTQYF. For the CDR3, the DNA is TGTGCCAGCAGGGATCTGGGACAGACCACAGATACGCAGTATTTT. The rearrangement links TRBV7-9 to TRBJ2-3; 7 bases line up with TRBD1. The CDR3 runs 15 residues. CDR1 and CDR2 (germline): SEHNR, FQNEAQ (reference sequence). V was pared by 6 bases and J by 2 bases, with 8 bases of the junction left unmatched.

This clonotype has ten or more counts. V gene TRBV5-5 combines with J gene TRBJ1-1, with D perhaps matching TRBD1 (6 bases). This CDR3 region has 15 residues. The germline gives CDR1 SGHKS, CDR2 YYEKEE (reference sequence). Trimming left V 1 base short and J 10 bases short, with 20 bases between. The CDR3 here is CASSLQWTDPRGAFF. In nucleotides, the CDR3 is TGTGCCAGCAGCTTGCAGTGGACAGACCCCCGAGGAGCTTTCTTT.

This clonotype came up a few times. This sequence joins TRBV12-5 and TRBJ2-5, with TRBD1 matching over 8 bases. Trimming took 5 bases from V and 0 from J; bases not matched to a gene: 8. Germline V gene lookup returns CDR1 LGHNT and CDR2 FRNRAP. There are 16 residues in the CDR3. CDR3 in amino acids: CASGPGQGLYQETQYF. DNA for the CDR3: TGTGCTAGTGGTCCCGGACAGGGACTGTACCAAGAGACCCAGTACTTC.